This is a list of T cell receptor beta chains from one sample in a study of response to subunit inactivated influenza vaccine. Via MiXCR, TCRdb re-called the RT-PCR reads, giving one row per CDR3 protein. The profile shows around 570,000 distinct CDR3 sequences, 6% to 9% of them singletons. The source material was PBMCs from blood, sampled around 25 months after vaccination. Receptor source: a man aged 50-75 years who received an inactivated influenza vaccine. Each CDR3 is given with its conserved first and last residue. The D gene is left open where the match is weak.

j_gene | d_gene | v_gene | CDR3aa
TRBJ2-7 | - | TRBV9 | CASSVASTSSYEQYF
TRBJ2-5 | TRBD1 | TRBV20-1 | CSAYKGAIQRETQYF
TRBJ2-1 | - | TRBV6-2/TRBV6-3 | CASLRPGPLGRNEQFF
TRBJ2-2 | TRBD1 | TRBV27 | CASSFLGQGLKNGELFF
TRBJ2-2 | - | TRBV27 | CASSPGQNTGKLFF
TRBJ2-1 | TRBD2 | TRBV6-1 | CASTRSPGHLGGNEQFF
TRBJ2-7 | TRBD1 | TRBV14 | CASALPGTGPYEQYF
TRBJ2-3 | TRBD2 | TRBV7-2 | CASSFAGLAGGDTQYF
TRBJ2-7 | TRBD1 | TRBV11-2 | CASSLGDRASEQYF
TRBJ1-2 | - | TRBV5-1 | CASSPTSLNYGYTF
TRBJ2-7 | TRBD2 | TRBV12-3/TRBV12-4 | CASSRAGDFYEQYF
TRBJ2-6 | - | TRBV20-1 | CSARSRGAGANVLTF
TRBJ2-7 | - | TRBV7-9 | CASSSDAYEQYF
TRBJ1-2 | TRBD1 | TRBV6-1 | CASSKRQGANYGYTF
TRBJ2-7 | TRBD2 | TRBV20-1 | CSALAGGVAYEQYF
TRBJ2-7 | TRBD1 | TRBV9 | CASRDRMYEQYF
TRBJ1-6 | - | TRBV5-1 | CASSLQGAESPLHF
TRBJ2-1 | TRBD1 | TRBV15 | CATSEQGGAYNEQFF
TRBJ2-5 | - | TRBV12-3/TRBV12-4 | CASSLATSGQETQYF